This T cell receptor (beta chain) derives from a study of blood T cell repertoires in COVID-19. Study-level background: Spain, Italy and the United States supplied samples that represented acute and convalescent COVID-19.

Authors' data handling: Amplified reference gene primers provided the basis for estimating nucleated cell counts. Measured with immunoSEQ multiplex PCR; TCRdb has only the in-frame clones, and not every one. V and J calls plus clone size are reproduced from that table; the DNA served to infer D and trimming. The repertoire includes roughly 220,000 clones, roughly four fifths of them detected once, and roughly 2.3% sits in the top ten. CDR1 is MNHEY and CDR2 is SVGAGI in the germline V gene. The CDR3 loop spans 16 amino acids. V lost 2 bases, J lost 4 bases, and 17 bases lay in between. This clonotype was sampled from a woman in her sixties or seventies with acute or convalescent COVID-19. The sequenced material came from peripheral blood. V and J are TRBV6-5 and TRBJ1-2; tentative D call: TRBD1 (5 bases). CDR3 sequence reads: CASSYRAPGDSYGYTF. The DNA for the CDR3 is TGTGCCAGCAGTTACCGAGCCCCGGGGGATTCCTATGGCTACACCTTC.